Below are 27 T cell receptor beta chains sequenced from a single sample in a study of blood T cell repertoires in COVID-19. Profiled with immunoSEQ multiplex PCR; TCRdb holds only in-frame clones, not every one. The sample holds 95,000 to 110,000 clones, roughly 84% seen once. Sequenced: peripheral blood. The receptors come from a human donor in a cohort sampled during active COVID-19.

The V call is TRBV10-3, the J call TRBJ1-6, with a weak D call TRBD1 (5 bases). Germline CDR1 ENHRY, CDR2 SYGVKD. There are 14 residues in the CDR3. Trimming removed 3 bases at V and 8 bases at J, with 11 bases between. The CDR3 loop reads CAISEGQGYSPLHF. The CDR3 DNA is TGTGCCATCAGTGAAGGTCAGGGATATTCACCCCTCCACTTT.

Here the CDR3 reads CASSTAVVGSYEQYF. CDR3 sequence (DNA): TGTGCCAGCTCAACGGCGGTGGTGGGCTCCTACGAGCAGTACTTC. The rearrangement uses TRBV18 and TRBJ2-7; no definite D call. The V gene's germline CDR1 is KGHSH and CDR2 LQKENI. Deletions cut 5 bases from V and 0 bases from J, with 14 bases between. This CDR3 is 15 amino acids long.

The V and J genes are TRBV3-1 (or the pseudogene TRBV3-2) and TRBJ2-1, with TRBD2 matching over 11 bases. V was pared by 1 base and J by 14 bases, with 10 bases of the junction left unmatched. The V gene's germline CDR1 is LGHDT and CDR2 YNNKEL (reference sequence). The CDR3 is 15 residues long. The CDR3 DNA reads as TGTGCCAGCAGCCAAGTTGGGAGTAGCGGGAGGGCCAAGTTCTTC. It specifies CASSQVGSSGRAKFF.

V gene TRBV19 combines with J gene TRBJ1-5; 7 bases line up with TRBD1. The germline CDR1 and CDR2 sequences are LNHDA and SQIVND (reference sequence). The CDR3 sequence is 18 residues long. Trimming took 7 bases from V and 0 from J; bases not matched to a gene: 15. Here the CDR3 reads CASKVSGQPFYSNQPQHF. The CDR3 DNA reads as TGTGCCAGTAAGGTTTCGGGACAGCCTTTCTATAGCAATCAGCCCCAGCATTTT.

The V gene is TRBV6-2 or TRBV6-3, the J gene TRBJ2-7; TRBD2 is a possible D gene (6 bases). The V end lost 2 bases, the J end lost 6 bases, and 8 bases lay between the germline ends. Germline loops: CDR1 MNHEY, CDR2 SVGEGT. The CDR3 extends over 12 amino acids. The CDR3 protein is CASSYGGGEQYF. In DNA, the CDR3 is TGTGCCAGCAGTTACGGGGGAGGCGAGCAGTACTTC.

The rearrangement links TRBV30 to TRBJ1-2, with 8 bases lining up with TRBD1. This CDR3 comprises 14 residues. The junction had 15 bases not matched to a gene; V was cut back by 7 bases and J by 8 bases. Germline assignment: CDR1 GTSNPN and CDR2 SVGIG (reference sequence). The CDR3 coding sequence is TGTGCCTACGACCCGGGACAGGTATTCTACGGCTACACCTTC. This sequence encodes CAYDPGQVFYGYTF.

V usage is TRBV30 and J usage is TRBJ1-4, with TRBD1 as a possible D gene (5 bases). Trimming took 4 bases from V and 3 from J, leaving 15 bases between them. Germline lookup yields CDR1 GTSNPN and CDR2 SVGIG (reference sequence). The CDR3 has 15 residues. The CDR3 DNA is TGTGCCTGGAACTTGGTAGGGGCAGCTAATGAAAAACTGTTTTTT. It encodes CAWNLVGAANEKLFF.

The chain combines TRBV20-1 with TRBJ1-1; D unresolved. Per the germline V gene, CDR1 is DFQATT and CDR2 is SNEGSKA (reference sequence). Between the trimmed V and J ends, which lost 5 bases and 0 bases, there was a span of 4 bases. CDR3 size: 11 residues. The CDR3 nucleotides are TGCAGTGCTCATTTGAACACTGAAGCTTTCTTT. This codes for CSAHLNTEAFF.

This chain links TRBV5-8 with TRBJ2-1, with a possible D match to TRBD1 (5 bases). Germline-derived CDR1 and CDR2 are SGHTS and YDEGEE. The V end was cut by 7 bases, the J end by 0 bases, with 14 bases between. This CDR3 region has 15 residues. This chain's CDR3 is CASDRGESSYNEQFF. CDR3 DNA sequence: TGTGCCAGCGATAGGGGCGAAAGCTCCTACAATGAGCAGTTCTTC.

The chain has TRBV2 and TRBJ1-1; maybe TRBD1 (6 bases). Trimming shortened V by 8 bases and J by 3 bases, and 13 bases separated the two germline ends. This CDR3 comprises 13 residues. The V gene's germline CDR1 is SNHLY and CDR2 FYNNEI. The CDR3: CASGQLVDTEAFF. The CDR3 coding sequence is TGTGCCAGCGGACAGTTGGTCGACACTGAAGCTTTCTTT.

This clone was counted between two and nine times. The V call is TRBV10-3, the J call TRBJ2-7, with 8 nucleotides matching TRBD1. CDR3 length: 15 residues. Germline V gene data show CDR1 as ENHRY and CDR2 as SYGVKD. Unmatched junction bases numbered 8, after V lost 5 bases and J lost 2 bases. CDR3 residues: CAISPDRGGPYEQYF. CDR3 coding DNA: TGTGCCATCAGTCCCGACAGGGGAGGACCCTACGAGCAGTACTTC.

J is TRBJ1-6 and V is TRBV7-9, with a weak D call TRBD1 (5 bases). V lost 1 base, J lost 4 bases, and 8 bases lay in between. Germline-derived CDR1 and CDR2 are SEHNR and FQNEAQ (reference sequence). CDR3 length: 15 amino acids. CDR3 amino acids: CASSLDQGYNSPLHF. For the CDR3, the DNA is TGTGCCAGCAGCTTAGATCAGGGTTATAATTCACCCCTCCACTTT.

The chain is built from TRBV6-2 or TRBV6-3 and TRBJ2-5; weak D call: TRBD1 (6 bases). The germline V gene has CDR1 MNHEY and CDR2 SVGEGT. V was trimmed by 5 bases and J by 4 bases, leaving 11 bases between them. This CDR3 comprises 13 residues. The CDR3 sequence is CASSALGGETQYF. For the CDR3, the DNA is TGTGCCAGCAGTGCATTAGGGGGAGAGACCCAGTACTTC.

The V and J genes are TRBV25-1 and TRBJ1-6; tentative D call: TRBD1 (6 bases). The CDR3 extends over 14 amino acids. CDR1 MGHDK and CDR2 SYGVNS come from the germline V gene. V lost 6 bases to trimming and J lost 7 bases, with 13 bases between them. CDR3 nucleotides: TGTGCCAGCAGGGAGACAGGATACAATTCACCCCTCCACTTT. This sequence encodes CASRETGYNSPLHF.

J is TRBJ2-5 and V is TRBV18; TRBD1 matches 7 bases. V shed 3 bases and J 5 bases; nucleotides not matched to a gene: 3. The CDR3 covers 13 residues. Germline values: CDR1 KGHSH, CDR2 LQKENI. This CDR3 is CASSPTGTETQYF. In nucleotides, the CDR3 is TGTGCCAGCTCACCGACAGGGACCGAGACCCAGTACTTC.

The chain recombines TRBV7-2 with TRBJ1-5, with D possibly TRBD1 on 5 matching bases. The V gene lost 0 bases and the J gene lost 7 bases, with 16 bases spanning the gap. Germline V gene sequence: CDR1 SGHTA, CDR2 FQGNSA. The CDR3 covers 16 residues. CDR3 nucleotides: TGTGCCAGCAGCTTAGCGTCAGGGTTGGTAGAACAGCCCCAGCATTTT. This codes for CASSLASGLVEQPQHF. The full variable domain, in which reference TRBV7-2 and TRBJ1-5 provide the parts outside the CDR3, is GAGVSQSPSNKVTEKGKDVELRCDPISGHTALYWYRQSLGQGLEFLIYFQGNSAPDKSGLPSDRFSAERTGGSVSTLTIQRTQQEDSAVYLCASSLASGLVEQPQHFGDGTRLSIL.

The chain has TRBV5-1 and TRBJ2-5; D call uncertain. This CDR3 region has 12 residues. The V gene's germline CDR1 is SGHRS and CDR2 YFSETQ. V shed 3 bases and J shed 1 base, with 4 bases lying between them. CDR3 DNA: TGCGCCAGCAGCTCGGGCCAAGAGACCCAGTACTTC. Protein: CASSSGQETQYF.

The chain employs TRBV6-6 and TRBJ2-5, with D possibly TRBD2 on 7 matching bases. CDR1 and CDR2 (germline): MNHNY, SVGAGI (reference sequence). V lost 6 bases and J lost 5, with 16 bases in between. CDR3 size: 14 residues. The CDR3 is CASRAAGAGETQYF. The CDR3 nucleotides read TGTGCCAGCAGGGCGGCGGGGGCAGGTGAGACCCAGTACTTC.

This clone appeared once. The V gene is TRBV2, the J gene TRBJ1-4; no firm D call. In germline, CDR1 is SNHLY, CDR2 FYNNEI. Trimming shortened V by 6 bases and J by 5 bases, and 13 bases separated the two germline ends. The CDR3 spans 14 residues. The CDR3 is CASSRRSGNEKLFF. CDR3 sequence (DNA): TGTGCCAGCAGCCGGAGGTCTGGCAATGAAAAACTGTTTTTT.

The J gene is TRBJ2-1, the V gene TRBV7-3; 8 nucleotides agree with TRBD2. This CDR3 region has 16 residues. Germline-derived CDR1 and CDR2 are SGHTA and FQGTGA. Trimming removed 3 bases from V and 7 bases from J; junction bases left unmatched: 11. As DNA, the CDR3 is TGTGCCAGCAGCTTGTCTGGTGGACTAGCATGGAATGAGCAGTTCTTC. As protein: CASSLSGGLAWNEQFF. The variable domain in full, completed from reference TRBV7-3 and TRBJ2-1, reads GAGVSQTPSNKVTEKGKYVELRCDPISGHTALYWYRQSLGQGPEFLIYFQGTGAADDSGLPNDRFFAVRPEGSVSTLKIQRTERGDSAVYLCASSLSGGLAWNEQFFGPGTRLTVL.

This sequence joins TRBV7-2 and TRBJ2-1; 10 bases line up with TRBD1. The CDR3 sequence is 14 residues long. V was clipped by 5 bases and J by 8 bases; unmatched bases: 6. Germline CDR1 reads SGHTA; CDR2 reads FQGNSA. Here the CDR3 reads CASSPRQGADEQFF. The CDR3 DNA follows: TGTGCCAGCAGCCCTCGACAGGGGGCCGATGAGCAGTTCTTC.

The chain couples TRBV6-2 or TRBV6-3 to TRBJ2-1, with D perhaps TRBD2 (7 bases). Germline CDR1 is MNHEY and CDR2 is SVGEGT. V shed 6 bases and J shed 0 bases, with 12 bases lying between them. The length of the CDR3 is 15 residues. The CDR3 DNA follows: TGTGCCAGCAGCAAGGGAGGGGGCTCCTACAATGAGCAGTTCTTC. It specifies CASSKGGGSYNEQFF.

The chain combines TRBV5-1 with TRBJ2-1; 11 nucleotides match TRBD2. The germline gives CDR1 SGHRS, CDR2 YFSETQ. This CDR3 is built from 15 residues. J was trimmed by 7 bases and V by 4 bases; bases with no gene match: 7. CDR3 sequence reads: CASSGLAGGRNEQFF. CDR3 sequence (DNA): TGCGCCAGCAGCGGCCTAGCGGGAGGCCGTAATGAGCAGTTCTTC.

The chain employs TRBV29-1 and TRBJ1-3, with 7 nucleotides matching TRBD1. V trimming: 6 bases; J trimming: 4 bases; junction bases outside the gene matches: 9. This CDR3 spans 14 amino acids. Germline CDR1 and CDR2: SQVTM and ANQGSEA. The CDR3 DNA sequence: TGCAGCGTCAGCAGGGGGTCGGAGGGAAACACCATATATTTT. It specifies CSVSRGSEGNTIYF.

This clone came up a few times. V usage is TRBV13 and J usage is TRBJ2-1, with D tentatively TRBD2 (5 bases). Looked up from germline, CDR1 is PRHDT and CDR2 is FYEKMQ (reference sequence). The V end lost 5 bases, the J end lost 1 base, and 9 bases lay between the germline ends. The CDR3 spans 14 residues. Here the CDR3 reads CASSPTSSYNEQFF. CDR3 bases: TGTGCCAGCAGCCCAACTAGTTCCTACAATGAGCAGTTCTTC.

CDR3 nucleotide sequence: TGTGCTAGTGGTTCAGTCGCCGGGGAGCAGTTCTTC. It is translated as CASGSVAGEQFF. The chain employs TRBV12-5 and TRBJ2-1; D not certain. Deletions cut 4 bases from V and 10 bases from J, with 11 bases between. Germline V gene sequence: CDR1 LGHNT, CDR2 FRNRAP. The CDR3 is 12 residues long.

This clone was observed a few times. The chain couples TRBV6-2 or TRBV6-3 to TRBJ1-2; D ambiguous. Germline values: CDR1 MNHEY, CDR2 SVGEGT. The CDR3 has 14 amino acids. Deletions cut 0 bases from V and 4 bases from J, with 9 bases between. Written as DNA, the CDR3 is TGTGCCAGCAGTTACTCGTCTGACTTCTATGGCTACACCTTC. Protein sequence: CASSYSSDFYGYTF.